This is a list of T cell receptor beta chains from one sample in a study of regulatory T cells in long-lasting Graves disease. Using its own MiXCR run on the multiplex PCR reads, TCRdb lists one record per CDR3 protein. This table has about 200,000 distinct CDR3 sequences, approximately 19% appearing once. This sample was shared with a second study, whose subject was T cells in Graves' hyperthyroidism and ophthalmopathy.

Sequences were derived from peripheral blood mononuclear cells (PBMCs), sampled at new diagnosis, from a patient treated with antithyroid drugs. All receptors derive from a young woman with Graves disease. CDR3s include the opening cysteine and the closing phenylalanine or tryptophan. Each record gives: V gene, D gene, J gene, clone size, CDR3 DNA, CDR3 protein. A D gene is named only where the DNA matches it firmly. Expanded clones are given a class, and other clones once, few, many or no size at all.

TRBV30	TRBD1	TRBJ2-5	many	TGTGCCTGGAGACGAGGACAGGGCGTCCAAGAGACCCAGTACTTC	CAWRRGQGVQETQYF
TRBV7-6	TRBD2	TRBJ2-7	many	TGTGCCAGCAGCCCCTCGGGGGGCTACGAGCAGTACTTC	CASSPSGGYEQYF
TRBV19	TRBD2	TRBJ2-3	many	TGTGCCAGTAGTATTACTAGCGGGAGGATAGATACGCAGTATTTT	CASSITSGRIDTQYF
TRBV5-1	TRBD1	TRBJ2-7	NA	TGCGCCAGCAGCTTTGGGACAGGCGTCTCCTACGAGCAGTACTTC	CASSFGTGVSYEQYF
TRBV28	NA	TRBJ2-1	many	TGTGCCAGCAGGCTGGGGGTGGCCTACAATGAGCAGTTCTTC	CASRLGVAYNEQFF
TRBV2	NA	TRBJ1-5	many	TGTGCCAGCAGTTACGACATTAGCAATCAGCCCCAGCATTTT	CASSYDISNQPQHF
TRBV28	TRBD1	TRBJ2-7	many	TGTGCCAGCAGGGGAGCGGGACAGGGATCCTACGAGCAGTACTTC	CASRGAGQGSYEQYF
TRBV24-1	NA	TRBJ1-1	few	TGTGCCACCAGGGGTGGGAACACTGAAGCTTTCTTT	CATRGGNTEAFF
TRBV2	TRBD2	TRBJ2-1	NA	TGTGCCAGCAGGAACGGACTAGCGGGAGGAAAGAATGAGCAGTTCTTC	CASRNGLAGGKNEQFF
TRBV20-1	TRBD1	TRBJ1-1	many	TGCAGTGCTAGAGCGAGAGTTTCCCGGGACAGGGTAAGGAACACTGAAGCTTTCTTT	CSARARVSRDRVRNTEAFF
TRBV5-1	TRBD1	TRBJ2-1	many	TGCGCCAGCAGCGTCCCGACAGGGGGTAATGAGCAGTTCTTC	CASSVPTGGNEQFF
TRBV5-1	NA	TRBJ1-1	many	TGCGCCAGCAGCTGGGACTCCCGGGGGACTGAAGCTTTCTTT	CASSWDSRGTEAFF
TRBV5-1	TRBD2	TRBJ2-2	many	TGCGCCAGCAGCTTGGCAGGGGCGGGAGGCCCTCAAGGGGAGCTGTTTTTT	CASSLAGAGGPQGELFF
TRBV11-2	TRBD1	TRBJ2-7	many	TGTGCCAGCAGCTTATATTATATGGGACAGGGATTCTCCTACGAGCAGTACTTC	CASSLYYMGQGFSYEQYF
TRBV19	NA	TRBJ1-1	many	TGTGCCAATACCCGATCCGCTCGATTGAACACTGAAGCTTTCTTT	CANTRSARLNTEAFF
TRBV30	NA	TRBJ2-3	many	TGTGCCTGGACCCCAGGGGGGGGGCCGAAAGATACGCAGTATTTT	CAWTPGGGPKDTQYF
TRBV9	NA	TRBJ2-7	NA	TGTGCCAGCAGCGTAGTAGGAGGCTCCGAGCAGTACTTC	CASSVVGGSEQYF
TRBV13	NA	TRBJ1-6	many	TGTGCCAGCAGCTCCAGCCTTAATTCACCCCTCCACTTT	CASSSSLNSPLHF
TRBV5-1	TRBD1	TRBJ2-7	few	TGCGCCAGCAGCCTGATACCGGGACAGGGGGGAAGGGAGCAGTACTTC	CASSLIPGQGGREQYF
TRBV3-1	NA	TRBJ2-7	many	TGTGCCAGCAGCCAAGATGTGGCCTCTCAGCAGTACTTC	CASSQDVASQQYF
TRBV29-1	NA	TRBJ1-4	many	TGCAGCGTTGAAACGGGGGTCGAAGAAAAACTGTTTTTT	CSVETGVEEKLFF
TRBV28	TRBD2	TRBJ2-7	many	TGTGCCAGCAGCCCAGCGGGGGGGACAGTTTACGAGCAGTACTTC	CASSPAGGTVYEQYF
TRBV6-1	NA	TRBJ2-3	NA	TGTGCCAGCAGTCCTTTAGGGGGAGACACAGATACGCAGTATTTT	CASSPLGGDTDTQYF
TRBV11-3	NA	TRBJ2-1	NA	TGTGCCAGCAGCTTGGGTTCCGGGACAAGAAATGAGCAGTTCTTC	CASSLGSGTRNEQFF
TRBV7-9	NA	TRBJ2-5	many	TGTGCCAGCAGCTTATATTCGACGGAGACCCAGTACTTC	CASSLYSTETQYF
TRBV19	TRBD1	TRBJ1-6	many	TGTGCCAGTAGTCCCCGCGGGACAGGGGCTAATTCACCCCTCCACTTT	CASSPRGTGANSPLHF
TRBV5-5	NA	TRBJ1-1	NA	TGTGCCAGCAGCTCGATCGGTACAGCTTTACTGACTGAAGCTTTCTTT	CASSSIGTALLTEAFF